The 27 T cell receptor beta chains below come from one sample, sequenced in a study of cytomegalovirus exposure and HLA in healthy donors. The PCR contained 60 Vbeta and 13 Jbeta primers. Some clones are missing from TCRdb's copy, which holds only in-frame ones; the method was immunoSEQ multiplex PCR. This repertoire includes roughly 80,000 clones. Source material: PBMCs. Every receptor here comes from a man between 45 and 60 years old in good health and CMV-seronegative.

The V call is TRBV7-3, the J call TRBJ2-5; no definite D call. Trimming took 5 bases from V and 5 from J, leaving 12 bases between them. CDR1 and CDR2 from the germline V gene are SGHTA and FQGTGA. This CDR3 spans 13 amino acids. CDR3: CASSLTGLETQYF. DNA of the CDR3: TGTGCCAGCAGCCTTACGGGTTTGGAGACCCAGTACTTC. The full variable domain, completed using reference TRBV7-3 and TRBJ2-5, is GAGVSQTPSNKVTEKGKYVELRCDPISGHTALYWYRQSLGQGPEFLIYFQGTGAADDSGLPNDRFFAVRPEGSVSTLKIQRTERGDSAVYLCASSLTGLETQYFGPGTRLLVL.

The chain recombines TRBV7-2 with TRBJ1-5, with 9 bases lining up with TRBD1. CDR3 length equals 15 residues. CDR1 is SGHTA and CDR2 is FQGNSA in the germline V gene. V was clipped by 3 bases and J by 4 bases; unmatched bases: 4. The CDR3 reads CASSFTGGDNQPQHF. The CDR3 DNA is TGTGCCAGCAGCTTTACAGGGGGCGATAATCAGCCCCAGCATTTT.

The chain recombines TRBV23-1 with TRBJ1-4; 12 positions match TRBD1. TRBV23-1 is an ORF; its function is uncertain. V was pared by 0 bases and J by 0 bases, with 14 bases of the junction left unmatched. There are 22 residues in the CDR3. The CDR3 sequence is CASSQSIAGTGGPLPTNEKLFF. In DNA form, the CDR3 reads TGCGCCAGCAGTCAATCGATTGCCGGGACAGGGGGCCCTCTTCCAACTAATGAAAAACTGTTTTTT.

The genes are TRBV7-6 and TRBJ1-4; the D gene is possibly TRBD1 (6 bases). Germline assignment: CDR1 SGHVS and CDR2 FNYEAQ. The V end was cut by 0 bases, the J end by 7 bases, with 15 bases between. The CDR3 sequence is 16 residues long. CDR3 region: CASSLAWGGRSEKLFF. In DNA, the CDR3 is TGTGCCAGCAGCTTAGCGTGGGGGGGGCGCAGTGAAAAACTGTTTTTT.

This rearrangement joins TRBV10-3 to TRBJ1-6, with a possible D match to TRBD1 (6 bases). Trimming left V 6 bases short and J 3 bases short, with 6 bases between. Per germline, CDR1 ENHRY and CDR2 SYGVKD. There are 13 residues in the CDR3. DNA of the CDR3: TGTGCCATCAGGGACAGCTATAATTCACCCCTCCACTTT. Encoded protein: CAIRDSYNSPLHF.

The J gene is TRBJ1-1, the V gene TRBV27; D ambiguous. Germline values: CDR1 MNHEY, CDR2 SMNVEV (reference sequence). The germline V and J ends were trimmed by 4 bases and 4 bases, with 13 bases remaining between them. CDR3 size: 14 residues. Here the CDR3 reads CASSSLSGSTEAFF. For the CDR3, the DNA is TGTGCCAGCAGTTCCCTTTCAGGATCCACTGAAGCTTTCTTT.

V usage is TRBV6-5 and J usage is TRBJ2-7, with TRBD1 matching 8 bases. J lost 2 bases, V lost 3 bases, and 3 bases had no gene match. The CDR3 is made up of 14 amino acids. Looked up from germline, CDR1 is MNHEY and CDR2 is SVGAGI. The CDR3 is CASSYRTGTYEQYF. CDR3 DNA sequence: TGTGCCAGCAGTTATAGGACAGGGACCTACGAGCAGTACTTC.

The chain employs TRBV5-1 and TRBJ2-1; 7 bases match TRBD2. The CDR3 length is 17 residues. V shed 0 bases, J shed 3 bases, and the junction held 9 bases outside the gene matches. CDR1 SGHRS and CDR2 YFSETQ come from the germline V gene. The CDR3 coding sequence is TGCGCCAGCAGCTTGGGGGAAGCGGGGCCTTACTACAATGAGCAGTTCTTC. Its protein product is CASSLGEAGPYYNEQFF.

The V call is TRBV2, the J call TRBJ1-2; D gene uncertain. CDR3 length: 15 residues. Germline V gene sequence: CDR1 SNHLY, CDR2 FYNNEI. Trimming cost V 6 bases and J 4 bases, with 18 bases left between them. CDR3 in amino acids: CASSPHQGGGYGYTF. Here the CDR3 DNA reads TGTGCCAGCAGCCCCCATCAAGGTGGAGGCTATGGCTACACCTTC.

The rearrangement links TRBV28 to TRBJ1-2, with TRBD1 matching over 8 bases. This CDR3 is 12 amino acids long. The V gene end was trimmed by 11 bases and the J gene end by 7 bases; junction bases not matched to a gene: 9. CDR1 and CDR2 from the germline V gene are MDHEN and SYDVKM. CDR3 DNA: TGTGCCTCGGCAGGGGGCGCGTCTGGCTACACCTTC. Its protein is CASAGGASGYTF.

The V call is TRBV28, the J call TRBJ2-7; 7 nucleotides align to TRBD1. Per germline, CDR1 MDHEN and CDR2 SYDVKM. V gave up 8 bases and J gave up 2 bases; unmatched junction bases: 15. The CDR3 totals 16 residues. The CDR3 loop is CASGYNSGTAPYEQYF. CDR3 bases: TGTGCCAGCGGGTACAATTCCGGGACAGCTCCCTACGAGCAGTACTTC.

Regarding this clone: The sample carries other DNA sequences with the same CDR3. The rearrangement uses TRBV7-9 and TRBJ1-1; 7 bases align to TRBD1. This CDR3 spans 15 amino acids. The ends lost 5 bases at V and 1 base at J; junction bases unmatched: 7. From germline, CDR1 is SEHNR and CDR2 FQNEAQ (reference sequence). The DNA of the CDR3 is TGTGCCAGCAGCCTAAGGACAGGCGGGAACACTGAAGCTTTCTTT. Amino acid sequence: CASSLRTGGNTEAFF.

The genes are TRBV30 and TRBJ2-7, with 7 bases identical to TRBD1. Germline-derived CDR1 and CDR2 are GTSNPN and SVGIG (reference sequence). V was clipped by 3 bases and J by 2 bases; unmatched bases: 10. The length of the CDR3 is 15 residues. CDR3 coding DNA: TGTGCCTGGAGACCGCTTGGACAGGCCGCCTACGAGCAGTACTTC. Translation gives CAWRPLGQAAYEQYF.

CDR3 amino acids: CASSQDTTVEQYF. In nucleotides, the CDR3 is TGCGCCAGCAGCCAAGATACGACAGTTGAGCAGTACTTC. The J gene is TRBJ2-7, the V gene TRBV4-3, with D perhaps TRBD1 (5 bases). Germline CDR1 and CDR2: LGHNA and YSLEER. The CDR3 covers 13 residues. V shed 0 bases and J shed 7 bases, with 10 bases lying between them.

This chain uses TRBV7-9 with TRBJ2-7, with TRBD1 matching 8 bases. CDR3 length: 14 residues. Germline V gene sequence: CDR1 SEHNR, CDR2 FQNEAQ (reference sequence). Trimming at V came to 5 bases and at J to 6 bases, leaving 9 bases not matched to a gene. CDR3 region: CASSPTGTGTEQYF. The CDR3 nucleotides read TGTGCCAGCAGCCCAACCGGGACAGGAACCGAGCAGTACTTC.

V usage is TRBV6-5 and J usage is TRBJ2-2; no clear D. Trimming took off 6 bases at V and 3 bases at J, with 11 bases between the two ends. This CDR3 has 14 residues. Germline CDR1 reads MNHEY; CDR2 reads SVGAGI. The CDR3: CASSRSLYTGELFF. The CDR3 nucleotides are TGTGCCAGCAGCCGGAGTTTATACACCGGGGAGCTGTTTTTT.

The chain employs TRBV7-2 and TRBJ1-5; possibly TRBD1 for D (6 bases). CDR3 length: 13 residues. Germline values: CDR1 SGHTA, CDR2 FQGNSA. Deletions cut 5 bases from V and 7 bases from J, with 12 bases between. The CDR3 spells CASSPTQGQPQHF. The CDR3, as DNA: TGTGCCAGCAGCCCTACCCAGGGGCAGCCCCAGCATTTT.

This chain joins TRBV29-1 and TRBJ1-3; D remains unclear. CDR3 length: 13 amino acids. The germline CDR1 and CDR2 sequences are SQVTM and ANQGSEA. V lost 7 bases and J lost 0, with 10 bases in between. The CDR3 region is CSALEVSGNTIYF. In DNA form, the CDR3 reads TGCAGCGCACTAGAAGTCTCTGGAAACACCATATATTTT.

V gene TRBV28 combines with J gene TRBJ1-1; perhaps TRBD1 as D (5 bases). The CDR3 totals 16 residues. Germline values: CDR1 MDHEN, CDR2 SYDVKM. Trimming stripped 4 bases from V and 11 bases from J, with 26 bases between. DNA of the CDR3: TGTGCCAGCAGTTCCCCCTCTGGGTTGGGACTTAAGGGGGCTTTCTTT. It yields the protein CASSSPSGLGLKGAFF.

The V gene is TRBV5-4, the J gene TRBJ2-3; D is ambiguous. Trimming took off 0 bases at V and 8 bases at J, with 13 bases between the two ends. This CDR3 spans 14 amino acids. Germline values: CDR1 SGHNT, CDR2 YYREEE (reference sequence). The CDR3 is CASSLDIPPGTQYF. CDR3 DNA sequence: TGTGCCAGCAGCTTGGACATCCCCCCGGGTACGCAGTATTTT.

The gene calls are TRBV18 and TRBJ2-6, with TRBD2 identical over 7 bases. The germline V gene encodes CDR1 KGHSH and CDR2 LQKENI. The length of the CDR3 is 17 residues. V lost 1 base, J lost 0 bases, and 3 bases stayed unmatched. CDR3 loop: CASSPQRGSSGANVLTF. In DNA form, the CDR3 reads TGTGCCAGCTCACCACAGCGGGGATCCTCTGGGGCCAACGTCCTGACTTTC.

The chain employs TRBV28 and TRBJ2-7, with TRBD2 identical over 13 bases. The germline V gene encodes CDR1 MDHEN and CDR2 SYDVKM. This CDR3 has 18 residues. Trimming removed 2 bases from V and 2 bases from J; junction bases left unmatched: 9. The DNA of the CDR3 is TGTGCCAGCAGTTTACCCGGGACTAGCGGGGTTTACACCTACGAGCAGTACTTC. Translated, it gives CASSLPGTSGVYTYEQYF.

V gene TRBV28 combines with J gene TRBJ1-2, with 8 bases matching TRBD1. Germline-derived CDR1 and CDR2 are MDHEN and SYDVKM. This CDR3 contains 17 residues. The ends lost 8 bases at V and 4 bases at J; junction bases unmatched: 18. The CDR3 loop is CASSPGLFRGRAYGYTF. CDR3 in DNA: TGTGCCAGCTCTCCCGGACTTTTCAGGGGGCGCGCCTATGGCTACACCTTC.

The rearrangement joins TRBV10-2 to TRBJ2-6; the match to TRBD1 covers 7 bases. The CDR3 consists of 16 residues. CDR1 and CDR2 from the germline V gene are WSHSY and SAAADI. The trim removed 6 bases at V and 0 bases at J, leaving 5 bases unmatched. In DNA, the CDR3 is TGCGCCAGCAGAGCCGACAGGGACTCTGGGGCCAACGTCCTGACTTTC. Encoded protein: CASRADRDSGANVLTF.

V usage is TRBV4-2 and J usage is TRBJ1-2, with 9 nucleotides matching TRBD1. The CDR3 is 17 amino acids. CDR1 LGHNA and CDR2 YNFKEQ come from the germline V gene. V gave up 0 bases and J gave up 5 bases; unmatched junction bases: 10. In DNA form, the CDR3 reads TGTGCCAGCAGCCAAGATTGGGGACAGGGTTCTTTGTATGGCTACACCTTC. It specifies CASSQDWGQGSLYGYTF.

The chain joins TRBV7-3 to TRBJ2-2, with D perhaps matching TRBD1 (6 bases). CDR1 is SGHTA and CDR2 is FQGTGA in the germline V gene. The CDR3 length is 14 residues. V was cut by 4 bases and J by 3 bases, with 9 bases left in between. CDR3 in DNA: TGTGCCAGCAGCTCTCACAGGGACACCGGGGAGCTGTTTTTT. Protein: CASSSHRDTGELFF.

The chain combines TRBV6-1 with TRBJ1-3; 7 bases agree with TRBD1. The CDR3 consists of 13 residues. In germline, CDR1 is MNHNS, CDR2 SASEGT. V dropped 5 bases and J dropped 6; count of bases not matched to a gene: 4. As DNA, the CDR3 is TGTGCCAGCAGTACCGGGACAGTAAACACCATATATTTT. Translated: CASSTGTVNTIYF.